The source of this T cell receptor (beta chain) is a study of shared clonotypes between healthy human individuals. This CDR3 region has 15 residues. CDR1 and CDR2 from the germline V gene are SEHNR and FQNEAQ (reference sequence). V was clipped by 4 bases and J by 8 bases; unmatched bases: 10. The method was immunoSEQ multiplex PCR; TCRdb's version includes in-frame clones alone and lacks a portion of them. The table lists a few million clones, just over 90% of them singletons. Researchers partitioned CD4+ cells into CD45RA+ naive and CD45RA-negative memory subsets. The sample comprised naive CD4+ T cells sorted from blood. Subset noted: CD45RA+ positively selected. The TCR originated in a man aged 18-30 years in good health. The V gene is TRBV7-9, the J gene TRBJ1-4, with 7 positions matching TRBD1. The CDR3 DNA sequence: TGTGCCAGCAGCTCAAACCACAGGGGAGGAGAAAAACTGTTTTTT. As protein: CASSSNHRGGEKLFF.